This T cell receptor beta chain originates from a study of patients and donors after allogeneic stem cell transplantation. This CDR3 comprises 15 residues. The germline V gene encodes CDR1 SGHRS and CDR2 YFSETQ. V trimming: 1 base; J trimming: 2 bases; junction bases outside the gene matches: 6. TCRdb reprocessed the RT-PCR reads via MiXCR and lists one record per CDR3 protein. The sample holds 920,000 or so distinct CDR3 sequences; about 20% are singletons and the top ten take under 6.5%. The chain links TRBV5-1 to TRBJ2-7; 7 nucleotides line up with TRBD1. Sequencing input: blood, either unsorted or a sorted T cell fraction (not recorded which). The clonotype comes from a human donor who was either an allogeneic HSCT recipient or a stem cell or donor lymphocyte infusion donor (not recorded which). It is not recorded whose cells these are; they may come from a transplant donor. CDR3 DNA: TGCGCCAGCAGCTTGTTGACAGGGCGAACCTACGAGCAGTACTTC. Its protein is CASSLLTGRTYEQYF.